Following are 17 T cell receptor beta chains from one sample sequenced in a study of CD8 T cells in ankylosing spondylitis. TCRdb itself ran the 5' RACE reads through MiXCR, one entry per CDR3 protein. The sample records fewer than 180,000 distinct CDR3 sequences, roughly 44% being singletons. The specimen sequenced was synovial fluid, either unsorted or a sorted T cell fraction (not recorded which). The receptors here all came from a male donor with ankylosing spondylitis.

This clonotype was found a few times. CDR3 nucleotide sequence: TGTGCCAGCAGCCGGGACAGCCTCGCACCTCTAGCCAAAAACATTCAGTACTTC. Its protein is CASSRDSLAPLAKNIQYF. The chain links TRBV12-3 or TRBV12-4 to TRBJ2-4; TRBD1 matches 7 bases. The CDR3 consists of 18 residues. The junction had 14 bases not matched to a gene; V was cut back by 6 bases and J by 0 bases.

Many counts were recorded for this clonotype. The gene calls are TRBV6-4 and TRBJ2-2, with TRBD1 matching over 7 bases. Germline assignment: CDR1 MRHNA and CDR2 SNTAGT. There are 16 residues in the CDR3. V was clipped by 3 bases and J by 3 bases; unmatched bases: 7. The DNA for the CDR3 is TGTGCCAGCAGTGATAGAGGGGGCCGGGACACCGGGGAGCTGTTTTTT. It encodes CASSDRGGRDTGELFF.

The CDR3 DNA sequence: TGCGCCAGCAGCCATGGACAGGGGGCAGGCGAGCAGTACTTC. It yields the protein CASSHGQGAGEQYF. The chain has TRBV4-1 and TRBJ2-7; 11 bases fit TRBD1. In germline, CDR1 is MGHRA, CDR2 YSYEKL. With 3 bases clipped from V and 6 bases from J, the junction kept 4 bases outside the gene matches. The CDR3 extends over 14 amino acids.

The table lists this clonotype with a count of one. The V and J genes are TRBV14 and TRBJ1-6; D remains unclear. CDR1 SGHDN and CDR2 FVKESK come from the germline V gene. The CDR3 covers 13 residues. V lost 1 base to trimming and J lost 10 bases, with 8 bases between them. The CDR3 is CASSQVAGSPLHF. CDR3 DNA sequence: TGTGCCAGCAGCCAAGTCGCGGGATCACCCCTCCACTTT.

This clonotype has ten or more counts. The V call is TRBV4-3, the J call TRBJ2-4, with D possibly being TRBD1 or TRBD2 (5 bases each). Germline-derived CDR1 and CDR2 are LGHNA and YSLEER. The CDR3 is made up of 16 amino acids. V lost 0 bases to trimming and J lost 0 bases, with 9 bases between them. CDR3 DNA sequence: TGCGCCAGCAGCCAAGATGGGGCGGGAGCCAAAAACATTCAGTACTTC. Translating it yields CASSQDGAGAKNIQYF.

This chain links TRBV3-1 with TRBJ2-5; D call uncertain. The CDR3 consists of 13 residues. V lost 0 bases and J 5 bases, leaving 7 bases between the germline ends. CDR1 and CDR2 from the germline V gene are LGHDT and YNNKEL (reference sequence). CDR3 sequence (DNA): TGTGCCAGCAGCCAAGACAACTCGGAGACCCAGTACTTC. This translates into CASSQDNSETQYF.

The chain is built from TRBV28 and TRBJ1-2; D is uncertain. The V gene's germline CDR1 is MDHEN and CDR2 SYDVKM. The CDR3 runs to 13 residues. V was cut by 5 bases and J by 7 bases, with 14 bases left in between. This chain's CDR3 is CASSPWTDSGYTF. In nucleotides, the CDR3 is TGTGCCAGCAGTCCATGGACGGATAGTGGCTACACCTTC.

This clonotype has more than one count but fewer than ten. The chain has TRBV5-5 and TRBJ2-7; 9 positions agree with TRBD2. Germline CDR1 and CDR2: SGHKS and YYEKEE (reference sequence). V trimming: 4 bases; J trimming: 4 bases; junction bases outside the gene matches: 15. This CDR3 has 17 amino acids. This chain's CDR3 is CASSLTSGGPYGYEQYF. The CDR3 nucleotides read TGTGCCAGCAGCCTGACTAGCGGAGGCCCCTATGGTTACGAGCAGTACTTC.

In this sample, this clonotype turned up a few times. The rearrangement uses TRBV7-6 and TRBJ2-1, with D tentatively TRBD1 (6 bases). The CDR3 has 12 amino acids. Germline-derived CDR1 and CDR2 are SGHVS and FNYEAQ. V gave up 5 bases and J gave up 12 bases, with 14 bases separating them. The CDR3 reads CASSPEGVVQFF. The CDR3 DNA follows: TGTGCCAGCAGCCCCGAGGGGGTAGTGCAGTTCTTC.

The rearrangement uses TRBV5-1 and TRBJ2-7; the match to TRBD1 covers 8 bases. CDR1 and CDR2 from the germline V gene are SGHRS and YFSETQ. V shed 5 bases and J 9 bases; nucleotides not matched to a gene: 19. The CDR3 consists of 16 residues. The CDR3 here is CASSSYLRDRTVGQYF. CDR3 sequence (DNA): TGCGCCAGCAGTTCCTACCTGCGGGACAGGACGGTTGGGCAGTACTTC.

The J gene is TRBJ2-7, the V gene TRBV19, with D possibly being TRBD2 (7 bases). The CDR3 consists of 15 residues. Trimming removed 4 bases from V and 4 bases from J, with 17 bases in between. CDR1 is LNHDA and CDR2 is SQIVND in the germline V gene (reference sequence). DNA for the CDR3: TGTGCCAGTAGTAGCTGGACGGCGGGGGCTTACGAGCAGTACTTC. Its translation is CASSSWTAGAYEQYF.

V is TRBV2 and J is TRBJ2-7; possible D gene TRBD2, 6 bases. V lost 8 bases and J 0 bases, leaving 17 bases between the germline ends. The CDR3 consists of 15 residues. Germline V gives CDR1 SNHLY, CDR2 FYNNEI. The CDR3 here is CASHRTGDHSYEQYF. The CDR3 coding sequence is TGTGCCAGCCATAGAACGGGAGACCACTCCTACGAGCAGTACTTC. The variable domain in full, completed from reference TRBV2 and TRBJ2-7, reads EPEVTQTPSHQVTQMGQEVILRCVPISNHLYFYWYRQILGQKVEFLVSFYNNEISEKSEIFDDQFSVERPDGSNFTLKIRSTKLEDSAMYFCASHRTGDHSYEQYFGPGTRLTVT.

This chain links TRBV7-2 with TRBJ2-5; no clear D. Per germline, CDR1 SGHTA and CDR2 FQGNSA. There are 15 residues in the CDR3. V lost 7 bases to trimming and J lost 5 bases, with 20 bases between them. CDR3 nucleotides: TGTGCCAGCACCTTTGCGGTCTGGGCTAGGGAGACCCAGTACTTC. The encoded protein is CASTFAVWARETQYF.

This chain uses TRBV10-3 with TRBJ2-1, with D possibly TRBD1 on 6 matching bases. Germline lookup yields CDR1 ENHRY and CDR2 SYGVKD. The CDR3 loop spans 15 amino acids. The V gene lost 11 bases and the J gene lost 2 bases, with 19 bases spanning the gap. In DNA, the CDR3 is TGTGCCTCATCCCGGACAGCCCCAACCTACAATGAGCAGTTCTTC. Its protein product is CASSRTAPTYNEQFF.

CDR3 in DNA: TGTGCCAGCAGCCTTACCGGGAGCGGGAGGGTAGAGACCCAGTACTTC. Its protein is CASSLTGSGRVETQYF. This chain links TRBV7-2 with TRBJ2-5; 10 bases align to TRBD2. The CDR3 sequence is 16 residues long. Germline V CDR1 and CDR2: SGHTA, FQGNSA. Trimming took 5 bases from V and 4 from J; bases not matched to a gene: 10.

This clonotype was counted only a few times. This rearrangement joins TRBV27 to TRBJ2-2, with D perhaps matching TRBD1 (6 bases). The CDR3 is made up of 15 amino acids. CDR1 is MNHEY and CDR2 is SMNVEV in the germline V gene (reference sequence). The V end was cut by 1 base, the J end by 6 bases, with 12 bases between. In nucleotides, the CDR3 is TGTGCCAGCAGTTTATTGCAGGGGATGGCCGGGGAGCTGTTTTTT. Translating gives CASSLLQGMAGELFF.

This clonotype has a handful of counts. V usage is TRBV7-9 and J usage is TRBJ1-2; D gene ambiguous. Germline CDR1 and CDR2: SEHNR and FQNEAQ (reference sequence). This CDR3 has 16 amino acids. Deletions cut 2 bases from V and 2 bases from J, with 15 bases between. The DNA of the CDR3 is TGTGCCAGCAGCTTACGGAGGGATAACCTGAACTATGGCTACACCTTC. Amino acid sequence: CASSLRRDNLNYGYTF.